These 26 T cell receptor beta chains were all obtained from the same sample, sequenced in a study of beta chain features in type 1 diabetes. The authors reverse transcribed all of the isolated RNA, so sequencing captured expressed TCRB transcripts. TCRdb's table, derived via immunoSEQ multiplex PCR, lists solely in-frame clones and lacks some. The sample holds about 360,000 clones; approximately 12% are singletons and the top ten take 0.015% to 0.02%. The material sequenced was naive CD4+ T cells from blood. These receptors all come from a young man in good health.

The rearrangement joins TRBV6-6 to TRBJ2-1; tentatively, D is TRBD1 (6 bases). V was pared by 7 bases and J by 1 base, with 11 bases between. The CDR3 extends over 14 amino acids. Per the germline V gene, CDR1 is MNHNY and CDR2 is SVGAGI (reference sequence). As DNA, the CDR3 is TGTGCCAGCACCAGAGGACAGTCCTACAATGAGCAGTTCTTC. Its protein is CASTRGQSYNEQFF.

The V call is TRBV6-6, the J call TRBJ2-7; 9 positions agree with TRBD1. J gave up 4 bases and V 4 bases, and 11 bases lay outside the gene matches. Per the germline V gene, CDR1 is MNHNY and CDR2 is SVGAGI (reference sequence). CDR3 length: 16 residues. The chain's CDR3 is CASSSDRDRVIYEQYF. As DNA, the CDR3 is TGTGCCAGCAGTTCAGACCGGGACAGGGTAATATACGAGCAGTACTTC.

This clone was counted a few times. V and J are TRBV30 and TRBJ1-1; D is possibly TRBD1 (5 bases). In germline, CDR1 is GTSNPN, CDR2 SVGIG (reference sequence). Trimming shortened V by 3 bases and J by 1 base, and 9 bases separated the two germline ends. This CDR3 has 13 amino acids. The DNA for the CDR3 is TGTGCCTGGAGCCGACAGAAGAACACTGAAGCTTTCTTT. Its protein is CAWSRQKNTEAFF.

This sequence joins TRBV28 and TRBJ1-3; D unresolved. This CDR3 has 13 residues. Looked up from germline, CDR1 is MDHEN and CDR2 is SYDVKM. Trimming removed 8 bases from V and 0 bases from J, with 8 bases in between. CDR3 sequence reads: CASFLSSGNTIYF. The CDR3 DNA reads as TGTGCCAGCTTCCTGAGCTCTGGAAACACCATATATTTT.

This clone turned up a few times. The chain links TRBV7-3 to TRBJ2-1; a possible D gene is TRBD2 (6 bases). Germline V gives CDR1 SGHTA, CDR2 FQGTGA. Trimming stripped 5 bases from V and 4 bases from J, with 15 bases between. The CDR3 runs 15 residues. The CDR3 region has the DNA TGTGCCAGCAGCCCCTGGATAGCGGAATACAATGAGCAGTTCTTC. This codes for CASSPWIAEYNEQFF.

The V and J genes are TRBV27 and TRBJ1-1; D gene unclear. V was pared by 1 base and J by 7 bases, with 16 bases between. The CDR3 has 15 amino acids. In germline, CDR1 is MNHEY, CDR2 SMNVEV (reference sequence). The CDR3 DNA follows: TGTGCCAGCAGTTTATTTCCCGATTCCTACCTTGAAGCTTTCTTT. Protein: CASSLFPDSYLEAFF.

In this sample, this clone turned up a few times. The chain joins TRBV11-2 to TRBJ2-3; no firm D call. The CDR3 sequence is 13 residues long. Germline V gene data show CDR1 as SGHAT and CDR2 as FQNNGV. The V gene lost 3 bases and the J gene lost 3 bases, with 7 bases spanning the gap. As DNA, the CDR3 is TGTGCCAGCAGCTTTAGTTGGACAGATACGCAGTATTTT. It encodes CASSFSWTDTQYF.

This clone occurred a few times. The chain has TRBV5-4 and TRBJ2-3; D is possibly TRBD2 (5 bases). Per the germline V gene, CDR1 is SGHNT and CDR2 is YYREEE (reference sequence). The CDR3 loop spans 16 amino acids. The V and J ends lost 0 bases and 2 bases respectively, with 13 bases between them. This chain's CDR3 is CASSLVRGAATDTQYF. The CDR3 DNA reads as TGTGCCAGCAGCTTGGTACGGGGAGCGGCCACAGATACGCAGTATTTT.

This clone was seen a handful of times. V is TRBV5-1 and J is TRBJ2-1; 11 bases fit TRBD2. The V segment lost 6 bases and the J segment 6 bases; nucleotides outside the gene matches: 8. Germline CDR1 is SGHRS and CDR2 is YFSETQ. The CDR3 sequence is 15 residues long. This CDR3 reads CASIETGTSGNEQFF. CDR3 in DNA: TGCGCCAGCATAGAGACGGGGACTAGCGGCAATGAGCAGTTCTTC. Together with reference TRBV5-1 and TRBJ2-1, the CDR3 gives the full variable domain: KAGVTQTPRYLIKTRGQQVTLSCSPISGHRSVSWYQQTPGQGLQFLFEYFSETQRNKGNFPGRFSGRQFSNSRSEMNVSTLELGDSALYLCASIETGTSGNEQFFGPGTRLTVL.

This clone was found a few times. The genes are TRBV11-2 and TRBJ2-7; D remains ambiguous. The CDR3 consists of 16 residues. Germline lookup yields CDR1 SGHAT and CDR2 FQNNGV. V lost 3 bases to trimming and J lost 2 bases, with 17 bases between them. In nucleotides, the CDR3 is TGTGCCAGCAGCTTCTCCGTCGAGAGGAGCGCCTACGAGCAGTACTTC. Translated: CASSFSVERSAYEQYF.

This clone was counted only a few times. This rearrangement joins TRBV4-3 to TRBJ1-5; no firm D call. This CDR3 has 14 amino acids. Germline CDR1 and CDR2: LGHNA and YSLEER. Trimming took off 0 bases at V and 11 bases at J, with 14 bases between the two ends. The CDR3 here is CASSQDAGPEAQHF. The CDR3 DNA reads as TGCGCCAGCAGCCAAGATGCCGGCCCGGAGGCCCAGCATTTT.

This clone has only a few counts. V is TRBV25-1 and J is TRBJ2-7; a weak D match, TRBD1 (5 bases). The CDR3 sequence is 13 residues long. Germline V gene lookup returns CDR1 MGHDK and CDR2 SYGVNS. Trimming took 3 bases from V and 0 from J, leaving 6 bases between them. The CDR3: CASSEDISYEQYF. CDR3 in DNA: TGTGCCAGCAGTGAGGACATCTCCTACGAGCAGTACTTC.

The chain recombines TRBV7-2 with TRBJ1-1; no firm D call. V shed 1 base and J shed 6 bases, with 21 bases lying between them. CDR3 length: 17 amino acids. Germline V gene sequence: CDR1 SGHTA, CDR2 FQGNSA. The CDR3 coding sequence is TGTGCCAGCAGCTTAGGACTTAAGAGCGCCGGATACCCTGAAGCTTTCTTT. Translated, it gives CASSLGLKSAGYPEAFF.

The chain recombines TRBV7-2 with TRBJ2-7; 9 bases are shared with TRBD1. The germline V gene encodes CDR1 SGHTA and CDR2 FQGNSA. With 7 bases clipped from V and 2 bases from J, the junction kept 3 bases outside the gene matches. The CDR3 sequence is 13 residues long. CDR3 DNA: TGTGCCAGCACAAGGACAGGGGCCTACGAGCAGTACTTC. It codes for CASTRTGAYEQYF.

The chain recombines TRBV6-6 with TRBJ1-3; 10 positions match TRBD1. Germline V gene sequence: CDR1 MNHNY, CDR2 SVGAGI (reference sequence). Unmatched junction bases numbered 3, after V lost 9 bases and J lost 1 base. CDR3 length equals 14 residues. DNA for the CDR3: TGTGCCAGTCGACAGGGGGCATCTGGAAACACCATATATTTT. Its translation is CASRQGASGNTIYF.

This clone came up a few times. The V call is TRBV5-1, the J call TRBJ1-1; D is unresolved. Germline V CDR1 and CDR2: SGHRS, YFSETQ. V gave up 6 bases and J gave up 0 bases, with 15 bases separating them. The CDR3 runs to 15 residues. The CDR3 loop is CASTPGYNMNTEAFF. In DNA, the CDR3 is TGCGCCAGCACGCCGGGATATAACATGAACACTGAAGCTTTCTTT.

The V and J genes are TRBV19 and TRBJ1-1, with 8 bases that match TRBD1. Trimming removed 6 bases from V and 5 bases from J; junction bases left unmatched: 8. The CDR3 runs to 14 residues. Germline CDR1 LNHDA, CDR2 SQIVND (reference sequence). CDR3 DNA: TGTGCCAGTAGGTCGGACAGGGTAGGGACTGAAGCTTTCTTT. Encoded protein: CASRSDRVGTEAFF.

This clone was seen only a few times. This chain links TRBV7-9 with TRBJ2-7; 8 bases match TRBD2. The CDR3 contains 15 residues. Germline CDR1 is SEHNR and CDR2 is FQNEAQ (reference sequence). The V segment lost 5 bases and the J segment 5 bases; nucleotides outside the gene matches: 11. The CDR3: CASSPHVERGNEQYF. The CDR3 DNA sequence: TGTGCCAGCAGCCCCCACGTGGAGCGGGGGAACGAGCAGTACTTC.

This chain connects TRBV30 to TRBJ1-3; D is ambiguous. V was trimmed by 4 bases and J by 3 bases, leaving 10 bases between them. Germline loops: CDR1 GTSNPN, CDR2 SVGIG (reference sequence). The CDR3 is 13 residues long. CDR3 coding DNA: TGTGCCTGGATGCAGGTAGATGGAAACACCATATATTTT. Residues: CAWMQVDGNTIYF.

This clone was counted a few times. The V gene is TRBV11-2, the J gene TRBJ2-6; the D is unclear. V lost 4 bases to trimming and J lost 1 base, with 5 bases between them. The CDR3 covers 14 residues. The germline CDR1 and CDR2 sequences are SGHAT and FQNNGV. CDR3 coding DNA: TGTGCCAGCAGCTCCGTGTCTGGGGCCAACGTCCTGACTTTC. Translating gives CASSSVSGANVLTF.

The CDR3 is CSAGRQLGTSGSNEQFF. CDR3 sequence (DNA): TGCAGCGCTGGGAGACAACTCGGGACTAGCGGGAGCAATGAGCAGTTCTTC. The chain recombines TRBV29-1 with TRBJ2-1; TRBD2 matches at 14 bases. The CDR3 runs 17 residues. Trimming at V came to 7 bases and at J to 6 bases, leaving 14 bases not matched to a gene. Per the germline V gene, CDR1 is SQVTM and CDR2 is ANQGSEA.

V gene TRBV6-6 combines with J gene TRBJ2-1, with 10 bases that match TRBD1. This CDR3 is 14 amino acids long. Germline V gene data show CDR1 as MNHNY and CDR2 as SVGAGI (reference sequence). The V and J ends lost 7 bases and 3 bases, in that order; junction bases with no gene match: 3. The CDR3 nucleotides read TGTGCCAGCAAGACAGGGGGCAACTACAATGAGCAGTTCTTC. It translates to CASKTGGNYNEQFF.

This chain connects TRBV7-2 to TRBJ2-7, with 10 bases matching TRBD1. The junction had 8 bases not matched to a gene; V was cut back by 3 bases and J by 3 bases. This CDR3 region has 16 residues. Germline V gene sequence: CDR1 SGHTA, CDR2 FQGNSA. For the CDR3, the DNA is TGTGCCAGCAGCTTGGGTTCAGACAGGGGGCTCTACGAGCAGTACTTC. Residues: CASSLGSDRGLYEQYF.

This clone was seen more than once but under ten times. The CDR3 nucleotides read TGTGCCAGCAGCTTGACAGGGAATGGCTACACCTTC. Its translation is CASSLTGNGYTF. The chain joins TRBV7-3 to TRBJ1-2, with TRBD1 identical over 7 bases. The CDR3 sequence is 12 residues long. Germline assignment: CDR1 SGHTA and CDR2 FQGTGA. With 3 bases clipped from V and 6 bases from J, the junction kept 1 base outside the gene matches.

The rearrangement joins TRBV9 to TRBJ2-3; 9 bases are a match to TRBD2. The J segment lost 6 bases and the V segment lost 0 bases, leaving 8 bases of the junction unmatched. The length of the CDR3 is 16 residues. Germline CDR1 SGDLS, CDR2 YYNGEE. CDR3 DNA sequence: TGTGCCAGCAGCGTAGCTACGAGCGGGGGGTGGGATACGCAGTATTTT. Its protein product is CASSVATSGGWDTQYF.

This chain joins TRBV28 and TRBJ1-2; D is unresolved. Trimming removed 6 bases from V and 6 bases from J, with 20 bases in between. CDR1 and CDR2 (germline): MDHEN, SYDVKM. The CDR3 sequence is 15 residues long. The CDR3 nucleotides are TGTGCCAGCAGCGCCGGGGAATTGAGGGCCCATGGCTACACCTTC. It translates to CASSAGELRAHGYTF.